A selection of T cell receptor beta chains follows, all from one sample in a study of blood T cells in healthy people across ages. Via MiXCR, TCRdb re-called the 5' RACE reads, giving one row per CDR3 protein. The sample shows over 1.5 million distinct CDR3 sequences, about 49% of them seen only once. Sample: blood. The receptors derive from a woman in her thirties or forties in good health. CDR3s include the opening cysteine and the closing phenylalanine or tryptophan. The D gene is left open where the match is weak. Only some rows state a clone size, as once, few, many or a class for expanded clones.

TRBJ2-3 TRBD2 . TRBV27 TGTGCCAGCAGGATACTAGCGGGAGTCACAGATACGCAGTATTTT CASRILAGVTDTQYF
TRBJ2-3 . . TRBV5-1 TGCGCCAGCAGCCCCGCGGTGGGGAGAACAGATACGCAGTATTTT CASSPAVGRTDTQYF
TRBJ1-2 . . TRBV2 TGTGCCAGCAGTGAAGCACGAGCGGGTGGCTACACCTTC CASSEARAGGYTF
TRBJ2-7 TRBD1 few TRBV4-2 TGTGCCAGCAGCCACGCCAAGGGACAGGGCGGCTCCTACGAGCAGTACTTC CASSHAKGQGGSYEQYF
TRBJ2-1 . . TRBV5-1 TGCGCCAGCAGCCGTACAGAGGCCAATGAGCAGTTCTTC CASSRTEANEQFF
TRBJ2-7 TRBD1 few TRBV5-1 TGCGCCAGCAGCTTGTGGACAGGGGGCTACGAGCAGTACTTC CASSLWTGGYEQYF
TRBJ2-5 . few TRBV28 TGTGCCAGCAGTACAGGGTTCAGGGAGACCCAGTACTTC CASSTGFRETQYF
TRBJ2-2 . . TRBV28 TGTGCCAGCAGAACCGTTTCGCGGACCGGGGAGCTGTTTTTT CASRTVSRTGELFF
TRBJ1-2 . . TRBV20-1 TGCAGTGCTTCCAGGGGCGCGGATGGCTACACCTTC CSASRGADGYTF
TRBJ2-4 . . TRBV6-5 TGTGCCAGCAGTCAAGGACAGATCAAAAACATTCAGTACTTC CASSQGQIKNIQYF
TRBJ1-6 TRBD1 few TRBV4-1 TGCGCCAGCAGCCGAGTCGGGACAGAAAATTCACCCCTCCACTTT CASSRVGTENSPLHF
TRBJ2-2 . . TRBV7-2 TGTGCCAGCAGCTTAGGAGGGCAGAATATAGGGGAGCTGTTTTTT CASSLGGQNIGELFF
TRBJ2-1 . few TRBV24-1 TGTGCCACCAGTGATTTACGGGGGGCAATAGGCAATGAGCAGTTCTTC CATSDLRGAIGNEQFF
TRBJ2-7 TRBD2 . TRBV20-1 TGCAGTGCTAGTCCAGCGGGGATCCCCTACGAGCAGTACTTC CSASPAGIPYEQYF
TRBJ2-5 . . TRBV7-2 TGTGCCAGCAGCTCTTTTGGGGTGGGAGAGACCCAGTACTTC CASSSFGVGETQYF
TRBJ2-5 . many TRBV7-2 TGTGCCAGCAGCCCGCTTAGGCAGGGGTATGAGACCCAGTACTTC CASSPLRQGYETQYF
TRBJ2-3 . few TRBV24-1 TGTGCCACCAGTGACTTCTCCGGAGTGTCAGATACGCAGTATTTT CATSDFSGVSDTQYF
TRBJ2-7 TRBD1 . TRBV5-1 TGCGCCAGCAGCTTGGGGTCAGGGGGCCAGGAGCAGTACTTC CASSLGSGGQEQYF
TRBJ2-4 . few TRBV4-1 TGCGCCAGCAGCCCGTCCTGGTTAGCCAAAAACATTCAGTACTTC CASSPSWLAKNIQYF
TRBJ2-1 TRBD2 . TRBV7-2 TGTGCCAGCAGGTCCGGGAGGGGCTCCTACAATGAGCAGTTCTTC CASRSGRGSYNEQFF
TRBJ1-1 . . TRBV20-1 TGCAGTGCCTATGGACAGATCGAAGCTTTCTTT CSAYGQIEAFF
TRBJ1-4 . . TRBV12-3/TRBV12-4 TGTGCCAGCATTTGGGTTAATGAAAAACTGTTTTTT CASIWVNEKLFF
TRBJ2-7 . few TRBV7-9 TGTGCCAGCAGCGCGGTCGCTTTCTACGAGCAGTACTTC CASSAVAFYEQYF
TRBJ2-5 . . TRBV6-2/TRBV6-3 TGTGCCAGCAGTTACTTCGCTGAAGAAGAGACCCAGTACTTC CASSYFAEEETQYF
TRBJ1-6 TRBD1 . TRBV7-2 TGTGCCAGCAGCAAGACAGGGCCCAGCTCCTATAATTCACCCCTCCACTTT CASSKTGPSSYNSPLHF
TRBJ1-2 . . TRBV14 TGTGCCAGCAGCCAGTTCGGGACGCCCAACTATGGCTACACCTTC CASSQFGTPNYGYTF
TRBJ2-7 TRBD1 . TRBV28 TGTGCCAGCAGTTTCCTACGGACAGGCCGCTTGGAGCAGTACTTC CASSFLRTGRLEQYF
TRBJ2-3 TRBD1 . TRBV4-3 TGCGCCAGCAGCCAAAGAGGACAGGTAGCGCAGTATTTT CASSQRGQVAQYF
TRBJ2-3 . few TRBV20-1 TGCAGTGCTAGAGATGTTCGCCACTCAGTAAACACAGATACGCAGTATTTT CSARDVRHSVNTDTQYF
TRBJ2-7 . . TRBV29-1 TGCAGCGTTCGGCCGGGCAATGAGCAGTACTTC CSVRPGNEQYF
TRBJ1-4 . . TRBV2 TGTGCCAGCAGTGATCCGGTGGGGGTCGAAAAACTGTTTTTT CASSDPVGVEKLFF
TRBJ2-5 . many TRBV3-1 TGTGCCAGCAGCCATTTCCAAGAGACCCAGTACTTC CASSHFQETQYF
TRBJ2-1 TRBD2 few TRBV4-3 TGCGCCAGCAGCCAAGCGGGGGGGTCAAATGAGCAGTTCTTC CASSQAGGSNEQFF
TRBJ2-1 . . TRBV6-2/TRBV6-3 TGTGCCAGCAGGGGGGGCGGGGAGTCCTACAATAAGCAGTTCTTC CASRGGGESYNKQFF
TRBJ2-1 TRBD2 . TRBV6-2/TRBV6-3 TGTGCCAGCAGTACTACGGGACTAGCCTACAATGAGCAGTTCTTC CASSTTGLAYNEQFF
TRBJ2-5 . few TRBV7-2 TGTGCCAGCAGCTTGGACTACCCGGAGACCCAGTACTTC CASSLDYPETQYF
TRBJ2-7 . few TRBV27 TGTGCCAGCAGTTCGCGATTACAGGTGCCCTCCTACGAGCAGTACTTC CASSSRLQVPSYEQYF
TRBJ2-4 . . TRBV5-1 TGCGCCAGCAGCGCGGCGGTAGGTGGACGTACCAGGGGACTAGCCAAAAACATTCAGTACTTC CASSAAVGGRTRGLAKNIQYF
TRBJ2-3 . few TRBV7-2 TGTGCCAGCAGCGAGAATGCTGTCGCAGATACGCAGTATTTT CASSENAVADTQYF
TRBJ2-3 . many TRBV4-1 TGTGCCAGCAGCCAAGGAGATACGCAGTATTTT CASSQGDTQYF
TRBJ2-7 . . TRBV28 TGTGCCAGCACTACTGTGGGCTGGAGCTCCTACGAGCAGTACTTC CASTTVGWSSYEQYF
TRBJ2-1 TRBD2 . TRBV2 TGTGCCAGCAGTGGGGAGGGTGAGCAGTTCTTC CASSGEGEQFF
TRBJ1-1 . . TRBV5-1 TGCGCCAGCAGCTTGGGACAGATCTACACTGAAGCTTTCTTT CASSLGQIYTEAFF
TRBJ2-1 TRBD2 once TRBV20-1 TGCAGTCGAAGTAGCGGGGGGAAAAACAATGAGCAGTTCTTC CSRSSGGKNNEQFF
TRBJ1-2 . . TRBV10-3 TGTGCCATCAGTGACCCGGGATCAGAAAACTATGGCTACACCTTC CAISDPGSENYGYTF
TRBJ2-7 TRBD2 . TRBV4-2 TGTGCCGACAGCCCGCAGGGGACTAGCGGCTCCTACGAGCAGTACTTC CADSPQGTSGSYEQYF
TRBJ2-4 TRBD1 few TRBV12-3/TRBV12-4 TGTGCCAGCACCAGGACAGGGGAACAGTACTTC CASTRTGEQYF
TRBJ2-5 . . TRBV5-5 TGTGCCAGCAGCCGTACCTCCTCGAAAGAGACCCAGTACTTC CASSRTSSKETQYF
TRBJ2-7 . . TRBV10-3 TGTGCCATCAGGAGACAGGAAAGCTACGAGCAGTACTTC CAIRRQESYEQYF
TRBJ2-7 . . TRBV9 TGTGCCAGCAGCGTAGGTATGCGTGGTAGCGAGCAGTACTTC CASSVGMRGSEQYF
TRBJ2-7 TRBD2 once TRBV20-1 TGCAGTGCTAGAGGCCCCACCCGGGACTACTCCTACGAGCAGTACTTC CSARGPTRDYSYEQYF
TRBJ2-5 TRBD1 . TRBV4-3 TGCGCCAGCAGCCAAGTAGGACAGGGAATGGAAGAGACCCAGTACTTC CASSQVGQGMEETQYF
TRBJ2-5 TRBD2 few TRBV20-1 TGCATCGGGACTAGCGGGGGGGGCAAAGAGACCCAGTACTTC CIGTSGGGKETQYF
TRBJ2-3 TRBD1 . TRBV2 TGTGCCAGCAGTGTTCGACAGGGAACAGATACGCAGTATTTT CASSVRQGTDTQYF
TRBJ2-4 . few TRBV4-3 TGCGCCAGCAGTCGGGGAGGAGGGGCAGCAAACATTCAGTACTTC CASSRGGGAANIQYF